This T cell receptor (beta chain) was obtained from a study of T cells expressing NK-cell markers. Study as a whole: According to the study, TCR beta repertoires originated from sorted CD3+CD56+NKG2C+, CD3+CD56+NKG2C- and CD3+CD56-NKG2C+ T cells. Regarding the study as a whole: Clarity on HCMV specificity was lacking for the expanded NKG2C+ T cell clones.

With the 5' RACE reads reprocessed, TCRdb shows one record per CDR3 protein and no DNA. This sample contains some 450,000 distinct CDR3 sequences. The germline CDR1 and CDR2 sequences are DFQATT and SNEGSKA (reference sequence). The length of the CDR3 is 13 residues. Regarding this clonotype: The antigen is unknown.

The TCR sequence derives from a woman aged 18 to 75 in good health. The sequencing sample was made of blood T cells: a sorted CD56 or NKG2C T cell subset, CD4+ or CD8+ T cells, or bulk PBMC T cells (not recorded which). The chain employs TRBV20-1 and TRBJ1-2. CDR3 sequence: CSARDKERVGYTF.